This TCR beta chain was found in a study of blood T cell repertoires in COVID-19. On the study more broadly: Acute-phase and convalescent COVID-19 samples originated in the United States, Italy and Spain. PBMCs, B-cell-depleted T cells, or T cells were the source of the cDNA or gDNA that made up the material.

Per germline, CDR1 SGHRS and CDR2 YFSETQ. The CDR3 is 15 amino acids. V trimming: 4 bases; J trimming: 4 bases; junction bases outside the gene matches: 8. Under the authors' procedure: Scientists estimated how many nucleated cells there were by amplifying reference gene primers. Assay: immunoSEQ multiplex PCR; the TCRdb copy retains only in-frame clones and omits some. The D gene and trimming were derived from the DNA, and the V and J assignments and clone size from that table. The sample contains about 340,000 clones, 80% to 90% of which appear only once. Sequencing used peripheral blood. The genes are TRBV5-1 and TRBJ1-1; TRBD1 matches 9 bases. This TCR was recovered from a man younger than 40 with active or convalescent COVID-19. CDR3 nucleotide sequence: TGCGCCAGCAGCCCAGGGCCGGGACAGGGCACTGAAGCTTTCTTT. It specifies CASSPGPGQGTEAFF.